The rows below give T cell receptor beta chains drawn from one sample of a study of beta chain features in type 1 diabetes. Data came from immunoSEQ multiplex PCR; TCRdb stores just in-frame clones and leaves some out. This table has 45,000 to 60,000 clones, just under 65% appearing once. The sample consisted of stem cell memory CD4+ T cells from blood. All receptors come from a woman in her 30s with type 1 diabetes. The CDR3 runs from the conserved cysteine through the conserved F or W. A D gene is named only where the DNA matches it firmly.

V	D	J	CDR3
TRBV15	TRBD1	TRBJ1-2	CATSRTGQGGYTF
TRBV7-2	NA	TRBJ2-1	CASSLELVRNEQFF
TRBV21-1	NA	TRBJ2-7	CASSKCGQGFEDLDEQYF
TRBV7-9	TRBD1	TRBJ1-2	CASSSGQGAVGYTF
TRBV4-1	TRBD2	TRBJ2-7	CASSQVLAGGHEQYF
TRBV2	TRBD1	TRBJ1-2	CAIWTGSRVYGYTF
TRBV30	NA	TRBJ2-1	CAWSVLVDNEQFF
TRBV5-6	TRBD1	TRBJ2-7	CATARTGVYEQYF
TRBV5-1	TRBD2	TRBJ2-1	CASSSSGNDLEQFF
TRBV9	NA	TRBJ2-5	CASSVSLRETQYF
TRBV28	NA	TRBJ2-5	CASTIYRVGETQYF
TRBV4-1	NA	TRBJ2-7	CASSQVARGNEQYF
TRBV11-2	NA	TRBJ2-2	CASSLVLATGELFF
TRBV28	TRBD1	TRBJ1-2	CASSLPGQGAVGYTF
TRBV7-9	NA	TRBJ1-2	CASSLGQGDGYTF
TRBV5-6	NA	TRBJ2-1	CASSLGGGGVSEQFF
TRBV28	NA	TRBJ1-5	CASRTGTLPQHF
TRBV10-3	NA	TRBJ1-1	CAISAGVNTEAFF
TRBV19	NA	TRBJ2-7	CASTPSGSSYEQYF
TRBV28	NA	TRBJ2-3	CASSTLGGTADTQYF
TRBV9	TRBD2	TRBJ2-1	CASSVSSGRAVYNEQFF
TRBV5-1	TRBD2	TRBJ2-7	CASSLGEGYEQYF
TRBV30	NA	TRBJ1-1	CARTEMNTEAFF
TRBV19	TRBD1	NA	CATKSGTGGSYEQYF
TRBV5-1	TRBD1	TRBJ1-5	CASSLGDSSNQPQHF
TRBV28	TRBD2	TRBJ2-7	CASRPRTSASYYEQYF
TRBV5-1	TRBD1	TRBJ1-1	CASSTTGGESRAFF
TRBV18	NA	TRBJ1-2	CASSPPETAYGYTF
TRBV6-6	TRBD1	TRBJ2-7	CASSYKTGPGQYF
TRBV6-1	NA	TRBJ2-7	CASSEEHILGRQYF
TRBV6-6	NA	TRBJ1-5	CASSYSGNSNQPQHF
TRBV5-1	NA	TRBJ1-2	CASSLEQAYGYTF
TRBV9	NA	TRBJ1-4	CASSVGGPAGEKLFF
TRBV7-2	TRBD1	TRBJ2-3	CASSPPGQVVGTDTQYF